The 18 T cell receptor beta chains below come from one sample, sequenced in a study of blood T cell repertoires in COVID-19. Some clones are missing from TCRdb's copy, which holds only in-frame ones; the method was immunoSEQ multiplex PCR. The data contain 350,000 to 400,000 clones, about 90% of them singletons. Specimen: PBMCs or T cells enriched from blood (not recorded which). The receptor source for this set is a woman in her 30s who had recovered from COVID-19.

V and J are TRBV29-1 and TRBJ1-2; D remains ambiguous. CDR1 and CDR2 (germline): SQVTM, ANQGSEA. V was clipped by 5 bases and J by 0 bases, with 10 bases between them. This CDR3 has 13 residues. CDR3: CSVNSYPNYGYTF. In DNA form, the CDR3 reads TGCAGCGTTAACAGCTATCCTAACTATGGCTACACCTTC.

This chain links TRBV7-2 with TRBJ1-2, with D possibly being TRBD1 (6 bases). V was trimmed by 7 bases and J by 2 bases, leaving 11 bases between them. CDR3 length: 13 amino acids. CDR1 is SGHTA, CDR2 FQGNSA, per germline. This CDR3 is CASILRGNYGYTF. CDR3 DNA sequence: TGTGCCAGCATCCTCAGGGGCAACTATGGCTACACCTTC.

J is TRBJ2-7 and V is TRBV13, with 13 bases fitting TRBD2. The V gene end was trimmed by 3 bases and the J gene end by 0 bases; junction bases not matched to a gene: 5. The CDR3 is 17 amino acids. The V gene's germline CDR1 is PRHDT and CDR2 FYEKMQ (reference sequence). The CDR3: CASSFIGTSGDSYEQYF. The CDR3 coding sequence is TGTGCCAGCAGCTTCATTGGGACTAGCGGGGACTCCTACGAGCAGTACTTC.

As regards this clone: Its ends do not fully match the called genes, so a read error is possible. The gene calls are TRBV6-1 and TRBJ1-2; D gene unclear. The germline gives CDR1 MNHNS, CDR2 SASEGT. CDR3 length equals 14 residues. As DNA, the CDR3 is TGTGCCAGCAGCGAAGGTCCGGGTTCGGTGGGCTACACCTTC. This sequence encodes CASSEGPGSVGYTF.

The rearrangement links TRBV5-5 to TRBJ2-1; TRBD2 matches 8 bases. CDR3 length equals 17 residues. Losses at the gene ends were 0 bases for V and 5 bases for J; bases not matched to a gene: 10. Germline V gene lookup returns CDR1 SGHKS and CDR2 YYEKEE (reference sequence). This CDR3 is CASSLGLRGAVDNEQFF. The CDR3 DNA is TGTGCCAGCAGCTTGGGTTTGCGGGGGGCAGTCGACAATGAGCAGTTCTTC.

About this clone: The junction shows a germline mismatch at one end, possibly a read error. This chain uses TRBV6-6 with TRBJ1-4, with 7 nucleotides matching TRBD1. Germline-derived CDR1 and CDR2 are MNHNY and SVGAGI (reference sequence). This CDR3 comprises 12 residues. The CDR3 reads CASSSEGAWDVF. DNA of the CDR3: TGTGCCAGCAGTTCTGAGGGGGCCTGGGATGTTTTT.

This clone was recorded once. The rearrangement joins TRBV15 to TRBJ2-6, with D maybe TRBD2 (5 bases). Germline V lookup: CDR1 LNHNV, CDR2 YYDKDF (reference sequence). The CDR3 is made up of 16 amino acids. The V end lost 6 bases, the J end lost 0 bases, and 12 bases lay between the germline ends. The CDR3 spells CATSLEGLSGANVLTF. DNA for the CDR3: TGTGCCACCAGTTTAGAGGGCCTCTCTGGGGCCAACGTCCTGACTTTC.

This clone was counted once. The chain has TRBV6-5 and TRBJ1-2; TRBD1 might be the D (6 bases). The CDR3 consists of 12 residues. Trimming cost V 4 bases and J 7 bases, with 10 bases left between them. Germline V gives CDR1 MNHEY, CDR2 SVGAGI. Here the CDR3 reads CASSLDRLGYTF. For the CDR3, the DNA is TGTGCCAGCAGTTTAGACAGGCTTGGCTACACCTTC.

This sequence joins TRBV10-3 and TRBJ2-7; 10 nucleotides line up with TRBD1. V dropped 1 base and J dropped 5; count of bases not matched to a gene: 5. Germline-derived CDR1 and CDR2 are ENHRY and SYGVKD. This CDR3 has 15 residues. CDR3 nucleotides: TGTGCCATCAGTGAGTTCCAGACAGGGGGCAACGAGCAGTACTTC. The encoded protein is CAISEFQTGGNEQYF.

This rearrangement joins TRBV27 to TRBJ1-2; D is possibly TRBD1 (6 bases). This CDR3 contains 15 residues. Per germline, CDR1 MNHEY and CDR2 SMNVEV (reference sequence). The V end lost 5 bases, the J end lost 4 bases, and 17 bases lay between the germline ends. The CDR3 region has the DNA TGTGCCAGCAGTCCCCATCGGGGGGGCACCTATGGCTACACCTTC. It encodes CASSPHRGGTYGYTF.

V is TRBV19 and J is TRBJ1-1; D is unclear. Germline V gene data show CDR1 as LNHDA and CDR2 as SQIVND (reference sequence). The CDR3 sequence is 14 residues long. The ends were cut back, 7 bases at V and 1 base at J, with 13 bases in the middle. CDR3 protein: CASKHGLKNTEAFF. The CDR3 region has the DNA TGTGCCAGTAAGCACGGACTCAAGAACACTGAAGCTTTCTTT.

This chain connects TRBV5-1 to TRBJ2-2; 10 bases align to TRBD2. The J segment lost 5 bases and the V segment lost 4 bases, leaving 8 bases of the junction unmatched. Germline V CDR1 and CDR2: SGHRS, YFSETQ. The CDR3 contains 16 residues. The CDR3 sequence is CASSRLTSGPTGELFF. For the CDR3, the DNA is TGCGCCAGCAGCCGACTGACTAGCGGGCCTACCGGGGAGCTGTTTTTT.

The chain links TRBV30 to TRBJ2-5, with D possibly matching TRBD2 (5 bases). The germline V gene encodes CDR1 GTSNPN and CDR2 SVGIG (reference sequence). The CDR3 sequence is 13 residues long. The V gene lost 0 bases and the J gene lost 5 bases, with 10 bases spanning the gap. The CDR3 protein is CAWSVRTGETQYF. In DNA form, the CDR3 reads TGTGCCTGGAGTGTGCGGACGGGGGAGACCCAGTACTTC.

The chain carries TRBV2 and TRBJ2-7; no definite D call. Trimming shortened V by 4 bases and J by 3 bases, and 16 bases separated the two germline ends. The CDR3 is 15 residues long. Germline CDR1 is SNHLY and CDR2 is FYNNEI. CDR3 nucleotides: TGTGCCAGCAGTGGCATAGTTTTGGTTGGCTACGAGCAGTACTTC. Amino acid sequence: CASSGIVLVGYEQYF. Variable domain in full (rest from reference TRBV2 and TRBJ2-7): EPEVTQTPSHQVTQMGQEVILRCVPISNHLYFYWYRQILGQKVEFLVSFYNNEISEKSEIFDDQFSVERPDGSNFTLKIRSTKLEDSAMYFCASSGIVLVGYEQYFGPGTRLTVT.

The gene calls are TRBV30 and TRBJ1-2; maybe TRBD1 (6 bases). Looked up from germline, CDR1 is GTSNPN and CDR2 is SVGIG (reference sequence). V lost 1 base to trimming and J lost 4 bases, with 19 bases between them. There are 16 residues in the CDR3. This chain's CDR3 is CAWSGQIAGQIYGYTF. The CDR3 nucleotides read TGTGCCTGGAGTGGCCAAATAGCCGGACAGATCTATGGCTACACCTTC. The variable domain in full, completed from reference TRBV30 and TRBJ1-2, reads SQTIHQWPATLVQPVGSPLSLECTVEGTSNPNLYWYRQAAGRGLQLLFYSVGIGQISSEVPQNLSASRPQDRQFILSSKKLLLSDSGFYLCAWSGQIAGQIYGYTFGSGTRLTVV.

The gene calls are TRBV11-3 and TRBJ2-1; D remains unclear. Trimming took 3 bases from V and 6 from J, leaving 12 bases between them. Germline V lookup: CDR1 SGHNT, CDR2 YENEEA. The CDR3 has 14 residues. CDR3 residues: CASSFRPDGNEQFF. The CDR3 DNA is TGTGCCAGCAGCTTCAGGCCCGACGGCAATGAGCAGTTCTTC.

The CDR3: CASSPNFDRPSSGNTIYF. The CDR3 coding sequence is TGTGCCAGCAGCCCAAATTTCGACAGGCCGAGCTCTGGAAACACCATATATTTT. The rearrangement uses TRBV27 and TRBJ1-3; possibly TRBD1 for D (6 bases). The CDR3 extends over 18 amino acids. Germline V gene sequence: CDR1 MNHEY, CDR2 SMNVEV (reference sequence). Trimming left V 6 bases short and J 0 bases short, with 21 bases between.

The chain employs TRBV7-9 and TRBJ2-7; D uncertain. Germline V gene lookup returns CDR1 SEHNR and CDR2 FQNEAQ (reference sequence). Trimming removed 1 base at V and 6 bases at J, with 7 bases between. The CDR3 runs 12 residues. CDR3 residues: CASSLGLLEQYF. The CDR3 nucleotides read TGTGCCAGCAGCTTAGGGCTTCTCGAGCAGTACTTC.